This T cell receptor (beta chain) appears in the sequencing data of a study of Ad26.COV2.S vaccination and SARS-CoV-2 variants. Assay: immunoSEQ multiplex PCR; the TCRdb copy retains only in-frame clones and omits some. The sample gives 200,000 to 300,000 clones, roughly nine tenths of which show up once; roughly 3% is in the top ten. As regards this clone: Other DNA sequences in the same sample also yield this CDR3.

This sample's treatment: roughly 19 received Ad26.COV2.S at low or high dose, single or two shots; 5 received placebo; per-sample allocation not given. On day 63 after the first injection, vaccine and placebo recipients gave samples. Germline assignment: CDR1 SEHNR and CDR2 FQNEAQ (reference sequence). V lost 0 bases and J lost 3, with 0 bases in between. This CDR3 has 12 residues. The chain employs TRBV7-9 and TRBJ1-3; no reliable D call. Here the sequenced sample was peripheral blood, taken in a trial of Ad26.COV2.S vaccine versus placebo. The origin of this receptor is a person aged 18-65 years who received the Ad26.COV2.S COVID-19 vaccine or a placebo. The CDR3 nucleotides read TGTGCCAGCAGCTTAGCTGGAAACACCATATATTTT. Translating gives CASSLAGNTIYF.